This T cell receptor (beta chain) was sequenced during a study of T-cell memory formation after mild COVID-19. Study details: Across donors, TCR clusters were largely donor specific.

One entry per CDR3 protein results from TCRdb running MiXCR on the 5' RACE reads. This table has around 260,000 distinct CDR3 sequences, about 17% appearing once. Germline-derived CDR1 and CDR2 are SGHTA and FQGNSA. The V end was cut by 3 bases, the J end by 2 bases, with 13 bases between. This CDR3 region has 15 residues. The receptor was isolated from a young man who had mild COVID-19 (a few samples of this study predate the infection). Cell type and time point are not known. Sequencing was performed on PBMCs or a T cell subset sorted from them (not recorded which). V and J are TRBV7-2 and TRBJ1-2; D is possibly TRBD1 (5 bases). The CDR3 nucleotides are TGTGCCAGCAGCTTTTCCGGGACTGACAACTATGGCTACACCTTC. Translation: CASSFSGTDNYGYTF.